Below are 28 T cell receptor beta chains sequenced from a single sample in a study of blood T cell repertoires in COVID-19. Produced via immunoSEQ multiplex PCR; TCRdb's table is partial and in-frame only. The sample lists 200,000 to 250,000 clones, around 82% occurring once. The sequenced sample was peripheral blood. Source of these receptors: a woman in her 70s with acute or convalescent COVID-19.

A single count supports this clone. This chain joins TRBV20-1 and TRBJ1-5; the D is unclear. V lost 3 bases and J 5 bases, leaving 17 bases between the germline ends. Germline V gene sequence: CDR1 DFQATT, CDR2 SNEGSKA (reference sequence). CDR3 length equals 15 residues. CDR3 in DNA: TGCAGTGCTAGTCTTACGGAGCAAGCGGATCAGCCCCAGCATTTT. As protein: CSASLTEQADQPQHF.

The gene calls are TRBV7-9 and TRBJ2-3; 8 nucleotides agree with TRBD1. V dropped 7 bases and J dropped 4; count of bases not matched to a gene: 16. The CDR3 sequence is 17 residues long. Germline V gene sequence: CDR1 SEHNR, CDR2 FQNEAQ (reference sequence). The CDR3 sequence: CASTKKWEDRVSDTQYF. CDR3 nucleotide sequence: TGTGCCAGCACCAAAAAGTGGGAGGACAGGGTCTCAGATACGCAGTATTTT.

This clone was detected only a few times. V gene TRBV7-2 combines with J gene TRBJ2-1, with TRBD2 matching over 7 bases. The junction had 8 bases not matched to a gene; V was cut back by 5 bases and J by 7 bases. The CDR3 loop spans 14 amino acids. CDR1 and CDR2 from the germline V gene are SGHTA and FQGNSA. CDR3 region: CASSPTGTINEQFF. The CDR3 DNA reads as TGTGCCAGCAGCCCCACCGGGACTATAAATGAGCAGTTCTTC.

The CDR3 protein is CASSVASRGAEKLFF. The CDR3 nucleotides read TGTGCCAGCAGCGTAGCGAGCAGGGGGGCTGAAAAACTGTTTTTT. V gene TRBV9 combines with J gene TRBJ1-4; 7 bases agree with TRBD1. The CDR3 is made up of 15 amino acids. Germline trimming cut 0 bases from V and 7 bases from J; bases unmatched to any gene: 6. Germline V gene lookup returns CDR1 SGDLS and CDR2 YYNGEE.

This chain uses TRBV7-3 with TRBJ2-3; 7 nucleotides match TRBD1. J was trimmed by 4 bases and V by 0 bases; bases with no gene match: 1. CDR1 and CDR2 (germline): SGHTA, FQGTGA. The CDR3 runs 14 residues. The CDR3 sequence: CASSLTGGPDTQYF. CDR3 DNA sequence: TGTGCCAGCAGCTTAACAGGGGGCCCAGATACGCAGTATTTT.

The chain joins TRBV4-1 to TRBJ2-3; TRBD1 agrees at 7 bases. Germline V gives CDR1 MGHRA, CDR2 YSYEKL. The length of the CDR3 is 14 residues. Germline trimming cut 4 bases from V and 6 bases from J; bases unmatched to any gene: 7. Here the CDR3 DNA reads TGCGCCAGCAGCCGGGACAGAAGTCAGGATACGCAGTATTTT. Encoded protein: CASSRDRSQDTQYF.

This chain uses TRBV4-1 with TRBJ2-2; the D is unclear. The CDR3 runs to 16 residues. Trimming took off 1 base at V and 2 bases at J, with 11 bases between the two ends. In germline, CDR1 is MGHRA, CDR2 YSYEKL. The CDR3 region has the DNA TGCGCCAGCAGCCAAGTCAGTACAGCTAACACCGGGGAGCTGTTTTTT. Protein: CASSQVSTANTGELFF.

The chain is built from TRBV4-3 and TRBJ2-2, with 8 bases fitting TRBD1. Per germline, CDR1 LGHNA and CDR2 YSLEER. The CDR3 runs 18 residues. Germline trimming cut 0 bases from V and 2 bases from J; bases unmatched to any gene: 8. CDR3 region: CASSQDRGTGLNTGELFF. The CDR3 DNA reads TGCGCCAGCAGCCAAGATAGAGGGACAGGATTAAACACCGGGGAGCTGTTTTTT.

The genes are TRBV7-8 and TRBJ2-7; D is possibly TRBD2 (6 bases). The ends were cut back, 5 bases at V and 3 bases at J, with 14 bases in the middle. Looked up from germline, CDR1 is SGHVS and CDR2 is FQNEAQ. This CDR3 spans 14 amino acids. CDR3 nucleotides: TGTGCCAGCAGCCCTGGTGGGGGGTTCTACGAGCAGTACGTC. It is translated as CASSPGGGFYEQYV.

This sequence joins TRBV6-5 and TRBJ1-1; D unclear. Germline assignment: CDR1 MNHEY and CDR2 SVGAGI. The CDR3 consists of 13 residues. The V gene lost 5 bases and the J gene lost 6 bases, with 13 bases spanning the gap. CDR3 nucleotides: TGTGCCAGCAGTCCCCGGAGGTTCGCTGAAGCTTTCTTT. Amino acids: CASSPRRFAEAFF.

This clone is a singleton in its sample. The CDR3 nucleotides read TGCGCCAGCAGCGTAGGATCCGGGACAGGGACCTACGAGCAGTACTTC. Amino acid sequence: CASSVGSGTGTYEQYF. This chain links TRBV5-1 with TRBJ2-7; 9 bases fit TRBD1. V gave up 4 bases and J gave up 2 bases; unmatched junction bases: 10. The CDR3 is 16 residues long. CDR1 is SGHRS, CDR2 YFSETQ, per germline.

The CDR3 loop reads CASGQGNNQPQHF. CDR3 coding DNA: TGTGCCAGTGGACAGGGCAACAATCAGCCCCAGCATTTT. V and J are TRBV2 and TRBJ1-5; 8 bases are a match to TRBD1. Germline values: CDR1 SNHLY, CDR2 FYNNEI. This CDR3 is 13 amino acids long. Germline trimming cut 9 bases from V and 3 bases from J; bases unmatched to any gene: 4.

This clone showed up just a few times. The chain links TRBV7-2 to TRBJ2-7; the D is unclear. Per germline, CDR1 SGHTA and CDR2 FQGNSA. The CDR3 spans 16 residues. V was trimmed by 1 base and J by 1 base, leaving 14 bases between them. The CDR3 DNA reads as TGTGCCAGCAGCTTAGTGGGCTGGATTCCTTCCTACGAGCAGTACTTC. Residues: CASSLVGWIPSYEQYF.

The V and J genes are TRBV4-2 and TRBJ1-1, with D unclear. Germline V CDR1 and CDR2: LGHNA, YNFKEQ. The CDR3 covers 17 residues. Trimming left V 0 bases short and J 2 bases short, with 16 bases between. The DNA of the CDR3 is TGTGCCAGCAGCCAAGACGGTGGTGGACTAACAAACACTGAAGCTTTCTTT. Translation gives CASSQDGGGLTNTEAFF.

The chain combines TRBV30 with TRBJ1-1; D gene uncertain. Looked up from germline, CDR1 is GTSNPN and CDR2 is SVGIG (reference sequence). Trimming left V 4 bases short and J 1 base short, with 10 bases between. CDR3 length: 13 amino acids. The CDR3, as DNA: TGTGCCTGGAAGAACATCCGGAACACTGAAGCTTTCTTT. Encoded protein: CAWKNIRNTEAFF.

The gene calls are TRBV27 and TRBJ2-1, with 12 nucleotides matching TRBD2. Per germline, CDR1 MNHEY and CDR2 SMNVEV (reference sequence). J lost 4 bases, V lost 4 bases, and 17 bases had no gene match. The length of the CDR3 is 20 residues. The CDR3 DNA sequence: TGTGCCAGCAGTTATTTTGGTGTACTCGGGACTAGCGGGTCATACAATGAGCAGTTCTTC. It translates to CASSYFGVLGTSGSYNEQFF.

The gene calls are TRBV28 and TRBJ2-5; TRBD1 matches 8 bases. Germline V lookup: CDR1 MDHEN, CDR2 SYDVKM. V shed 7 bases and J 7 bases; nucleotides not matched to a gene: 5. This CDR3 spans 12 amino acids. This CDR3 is CASTGQEPTQYF. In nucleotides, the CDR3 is TGTGCCAGCACGGGACAGGAGCCGACCCAGTACTTC.

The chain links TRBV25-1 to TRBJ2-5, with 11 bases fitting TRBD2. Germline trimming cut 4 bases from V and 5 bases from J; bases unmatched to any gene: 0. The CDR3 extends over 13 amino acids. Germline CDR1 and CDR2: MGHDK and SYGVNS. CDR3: CASSASGGETQYF. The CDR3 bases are TGTGCCAGCAGTGCTAGCGGGGGGGAGACCCAGTACTTC.

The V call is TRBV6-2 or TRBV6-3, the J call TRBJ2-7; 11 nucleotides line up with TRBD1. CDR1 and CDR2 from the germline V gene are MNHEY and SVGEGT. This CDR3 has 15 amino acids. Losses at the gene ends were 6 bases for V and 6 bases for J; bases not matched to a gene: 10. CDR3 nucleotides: TGTGCCAGCAGCCCAGGACAGGGGGCGAGGTTCGAGCAGTACTTC. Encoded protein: CASSPGQGARFEQYF.

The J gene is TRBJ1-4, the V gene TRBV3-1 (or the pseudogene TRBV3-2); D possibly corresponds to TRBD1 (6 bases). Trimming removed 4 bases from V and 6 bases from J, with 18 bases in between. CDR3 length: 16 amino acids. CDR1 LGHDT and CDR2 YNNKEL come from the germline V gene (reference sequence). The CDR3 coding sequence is TGTGCCAGCAGCCTTCGGGCCGCAGGGGTGGATGAAAAACTGTTTTTT. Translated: CASSLRAAGVDEKLFF.

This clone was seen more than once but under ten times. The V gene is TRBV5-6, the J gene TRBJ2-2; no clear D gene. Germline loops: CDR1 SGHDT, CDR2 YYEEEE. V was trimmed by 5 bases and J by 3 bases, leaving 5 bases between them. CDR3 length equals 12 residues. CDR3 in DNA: TGTGCCAGCAGTTTCGACACCGGGGAGCTGTTTTTT. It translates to CASSFDTGELFF.

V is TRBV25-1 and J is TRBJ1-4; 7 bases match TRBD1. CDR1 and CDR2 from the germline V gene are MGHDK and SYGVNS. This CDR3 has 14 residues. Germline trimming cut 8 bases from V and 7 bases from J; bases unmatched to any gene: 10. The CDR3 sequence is CASRETGLSEKLFF. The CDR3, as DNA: TGTGCCAGCCGAGAGACAGGGTTGAGTGAAAAACTGTTTTTT.

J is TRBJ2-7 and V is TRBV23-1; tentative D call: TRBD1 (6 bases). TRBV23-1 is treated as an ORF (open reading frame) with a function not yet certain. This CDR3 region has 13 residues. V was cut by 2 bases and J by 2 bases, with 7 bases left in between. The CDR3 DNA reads TGCGCCAGCAGTCAAGGGGGCGCCTACGAGCAGTACGTC. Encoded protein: CASSQGGAYEQYV.

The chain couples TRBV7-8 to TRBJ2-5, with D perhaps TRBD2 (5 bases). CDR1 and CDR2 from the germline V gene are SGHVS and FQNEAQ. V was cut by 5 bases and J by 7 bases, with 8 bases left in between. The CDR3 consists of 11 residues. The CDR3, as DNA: TGTGCCAGCAGCCCGGAGGTGACCCAGTACTTC. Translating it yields CASSPEVTQYF.

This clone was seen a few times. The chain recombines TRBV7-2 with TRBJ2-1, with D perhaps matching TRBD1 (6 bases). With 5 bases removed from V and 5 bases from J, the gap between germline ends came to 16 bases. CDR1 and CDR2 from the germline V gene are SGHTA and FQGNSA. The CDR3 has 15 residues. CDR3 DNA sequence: TGTGCCAGCAGCCGGCCCGGGGCAGGGGACAATGAGCAGTTCTTC. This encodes CASSRPGAGDNEQFF.

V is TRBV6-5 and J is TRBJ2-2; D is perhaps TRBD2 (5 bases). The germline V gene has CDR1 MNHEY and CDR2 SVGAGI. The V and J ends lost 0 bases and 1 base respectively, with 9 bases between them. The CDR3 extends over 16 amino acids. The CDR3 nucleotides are TGTGCCAGCAGTTACTCGGAGGCAGGGAACACCGGGGAGCTGTTTTTT. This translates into CASSYSEAGNTGELFF.

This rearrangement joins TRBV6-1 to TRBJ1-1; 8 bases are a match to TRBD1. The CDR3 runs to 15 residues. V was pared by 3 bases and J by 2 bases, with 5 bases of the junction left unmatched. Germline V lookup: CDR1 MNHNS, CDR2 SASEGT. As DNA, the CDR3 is TGTGCCAGCAGTGATCTGGACAGGGAAAACACTGAAGCTTTCTTT. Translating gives CASSDLDRENTEAFF.

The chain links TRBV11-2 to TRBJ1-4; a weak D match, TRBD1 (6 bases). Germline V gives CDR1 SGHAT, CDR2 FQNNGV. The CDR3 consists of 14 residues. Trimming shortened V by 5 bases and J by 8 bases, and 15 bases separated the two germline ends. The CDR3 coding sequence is TGTGCCAGCAGCCCCAGGGGAAGGGGGGAAAAACTGTTTTTT. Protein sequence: CASSPRGRGEKLFF.